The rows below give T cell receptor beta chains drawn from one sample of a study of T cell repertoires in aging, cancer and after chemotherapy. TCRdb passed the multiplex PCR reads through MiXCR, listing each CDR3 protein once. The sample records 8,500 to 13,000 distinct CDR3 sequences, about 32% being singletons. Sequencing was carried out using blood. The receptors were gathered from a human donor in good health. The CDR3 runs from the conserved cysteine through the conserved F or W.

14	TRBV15	CATSKAGLQETQYF
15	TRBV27	CASMGGISSYNEQFF
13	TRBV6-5	CASCRDRGYGYTF
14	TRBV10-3	CATVKGVRHYEQFF
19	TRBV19	CASSLGGTSGGGAKNIQYF
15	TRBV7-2	CASSLRQGANNEQFF
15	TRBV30	CAWGRDVLWGNIQYF
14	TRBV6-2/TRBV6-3	CASKGAGFTDTQYF
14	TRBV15	CATSMGALNTEAFF
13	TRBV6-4	CASSDSSNTEAFF
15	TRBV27	CASSFKGGTGYEQYF
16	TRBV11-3	CASSNWEESSYNEQFF
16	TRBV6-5	CASSRTSGGGADTQYF
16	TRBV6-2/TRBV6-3	CASSSPLAGATDTQYF
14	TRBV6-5	CASRLRGRSYEQYF
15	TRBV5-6	CASSPGPSSSYEQYF